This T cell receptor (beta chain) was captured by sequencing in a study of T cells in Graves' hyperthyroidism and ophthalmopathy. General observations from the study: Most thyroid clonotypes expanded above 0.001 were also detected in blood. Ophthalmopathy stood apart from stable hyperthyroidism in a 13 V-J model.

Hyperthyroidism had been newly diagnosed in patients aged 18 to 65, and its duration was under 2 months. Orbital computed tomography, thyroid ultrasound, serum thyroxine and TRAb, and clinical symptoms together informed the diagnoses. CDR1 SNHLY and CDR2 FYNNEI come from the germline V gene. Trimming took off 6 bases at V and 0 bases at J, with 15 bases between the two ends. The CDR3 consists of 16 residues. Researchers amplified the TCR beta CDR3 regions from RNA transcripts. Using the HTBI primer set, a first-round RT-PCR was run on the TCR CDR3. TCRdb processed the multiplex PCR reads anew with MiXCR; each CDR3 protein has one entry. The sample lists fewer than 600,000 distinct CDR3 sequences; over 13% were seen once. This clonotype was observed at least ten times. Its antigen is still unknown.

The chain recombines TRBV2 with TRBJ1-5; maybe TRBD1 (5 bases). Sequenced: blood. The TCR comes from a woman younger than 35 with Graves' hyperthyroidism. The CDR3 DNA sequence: TGTGCCAGCAGCCCCGGACACCAGTATAGCAATCAGCCCCAGCATTTT. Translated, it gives CASSPGHQYSNQPQHF.